This passage covers 32 T cell receptor beta chains from one sample sequenced in a study of T cells in Graves' hyperthyroidism and ophthalmopathy. RNA transcripts provided the source from which TCR beta CDR3 regions were amplified. Initially, a first-round RT-PCR of the TCR CDR3 employed the HTBI primer set. TCRdb ran MiXCR on the multiplex PCR reads and lists one entry per CDR3 protein. The table has about 720,000 distinct CDR3 sequences, roughly a sixth seen once. The sample was blood. The source of these receptors is a woman between 45 and 60 years old with Graves' hyperthyroidism that later progressed to Graves' ophthalmopathy.

At least ten counts were recorded for this clonotype. V gene TRBV3-1 combines with J gene TRBJ1-1, with D perhaps TRBD1 (6 bases). This CDR3 is built from 15 residues. The germline V and J ends were trimmed by 2 bases and 0 bases, with 10 bases remaining between them. Germline V gene lookup returns CDR1 LGHDT and CDR2 YNNKEL (reference sequence). The CDR3 here is CASSQHRAMNTEAFF. DNA for the CDR3: TGTGCCAGCAGCCAACACAGGGCTATGAACACTGAAGCTTTCTTT.

This clonotype was seen more than once but under ten times. The chain combines TRBV19 with TRBJ1-5, with D uncertain. V was shortened by 7 bases and J by 3 bases, with 13 bases between the two germline ends. The CDR3 contains 14 residues. Germline assignment: CDR1 LNHDA and CDR2 SQIVND (reference sequence). The CDR3 spells CASTPIQNNQPQHF. DNA of the CDR3: TGTGCCAGTACCCCAATACAGAACAATCAGCCCCAGCATTTT.

This clonotype was recorded many times. The rearrangement joins TRBV11-3 to TRBJ1-1, with D perhaps TRBD1 (5 bases). The CDR3 totals 12 residues. Germline values: CDR1 SGHNT, CDR2 YENEEA. V gave up 8 bases and J gave up 1 base, with 8 bases separating them. CDR3 nucleotides: TGTGCCAGCGGGGGTAGGAACACTGAAGCTTTCTTT. This translates into CASGGRNTEAFF.

This sequence joins TRBV19 and TRBJ1-6; tentatively, D is TRBD1 (6 bases). Trimming cost V 7 bases and J 9 bases, with 19 bases left between them. This CDR3 comprises 15 residues. Germline CDR1 reads LNHDA; CDR2 reads SQIVND (reference sequence). The CDR3 protein is CASIQYFGTSSPLHF. DNA for the CDR3: TGTGCCAGTATTCAATACTTCGGGACAAGTTCACCCCTCCACTTT.

The chain recombines TRBV19 with TRBJ1-5; D may be TRBD1 (6 bases). Trimming stripped 7 bases from V and 6 bases from J, with 10 bases between. Germline V gene lookup returns CDR1 LNHDA and CDR2 SQIVND (reference sequence). The CDR3 consists of 12 residues. For the CDR3, the DNA is TGTGCCAGTAATTTACAGGGTCAGCCCCAGCATTTT. Its protein product is CASNLQGQPQHF.

This clonotype was detected ten times or more. The chain joins TRBV20-1 to TRBJ2-4, with 7 bases identical to TRBD1. From germline, CDR1 is DFQATT and CDR2 SNEGSKA (reference sequence). V lost 6 bases, J lost 1 base, and 3 bases stayed unmatched. The CDR3 is 13 residues long. The CDR3 sequence is CSALDRAKNIQYF. In DNA form, the CDR3 reads TGCAGTGCCCTGGACAGGGCCAAAAACATTCAGTACTTC.

The J gene is TRBJ2-7, the V gene TRBV4-1; 10 bases are a match to TRBD1. V shed 4 bases, J shed 0 bases, and the junction held 12 bases outside the gene matches. Germline V CDR1 and CDR2: MGHRA, YSYEKL. CDR3 length: 18 amino acids. Here the CDR3 reads CASSRSALGTGDSYEQYF. CDR3 in DNA: TGCGCCAGCAGCCGCTCCGCCTTAGGGACAGGGGACTCCTACGAGCAGTACTTC.

This chain joins TRBV4-1 and TRBJ1-1; D gene uncertain. Germline loops: CDR1 MGHRA, CDR2 YSYEKL. V lost 3 bases, J lost 0 bases, and 14 bases lay in between. The CDR3 is made up of 16 amino acids. CDR3 DNA: TGCGCCAGCAGCCACCGAATTACAGACTTGAACACTGAAGCTTTCTTT. Translation: CASSHRITDLNTEAFF.

There are many counts of this clonotype. The V gene is TRBV20-1, the J gene TRBJ2-7, with TRBD1 as a possible D gene (6 bases). There are 14 residues in the CDR3. Germline assignment: CDR1 DFQATT and CDR2 SNEGSKA (reference sequence). V was cut by 5 bases and J by 0 bases, with 14 bases left in between. CDR3 in DNA: TGCAGTGCTCGAGGGGGAGTTTTCTCCTACGAGCAGTACTTC. Residues: CSARGGVFSYEQYF.

This chain uses TRBV9 with TRBJ2-3; D is perhaps TRBD2 (5 bases). Germline V gives CDR1 SGDLS, CDR2 YYNGEE. V lost 0 bases and J 2 bases, leaving 10 bases between the germline ends. The CDR3 length is 15 residues. The chain's CDR3 is CASSVVGRYTDTQYF. The CDR3 nucleotides read TGTGCCAGCAGCGTAGTGGGGAGATACACAGATACGCAGTATTTT. Full variable domain (remainder filled in from reference TRBV9 and TRBJ2-3): DSGVTQTPKHLITATGQRVTLRCSPRSGDLSVYWYQQSLDQGLQFLIQYYNGEERAKGNILERFSAQQFPDLHSELNLSSLELGDSALYFCASSVVGRYTDTQYFGPGTRLTVL.

V usage is TRBV6-5 and J usage is TRBJ2-1; 7 bases align to TRBD1. The junction had 12 bases not matched to a gene; V was cut back by 5 bases and J by 8 bases. The CDR3 runs 15 residues. The germline V gene has CDR1 MNHEY and CDR2 SVGAGI. For the CDR3, the DNA is TGTGCCAGCAGTAACAGACAGGGTCGAGGAGATGAGCAGTTCTTC. Its translation is CASSNRQGRGDEQFF.

This clonotype was observed once. A read error may be the cause here, since a much bigger clone is one base away. This is likely a read error, given that the CDR3 carries no conserved phenylalanine or tryptophan at its end. The rearrangement uses TRBV3-1 and TRBJ1-1, with D possibly matching TRBD1 (6 bases). Germline V gives CDR1 LGHDT, CDR2 YNNKEL (reference sequence). This CDR3 is built from 14 residues. V was cut by 2 bases and J by 5 bases, with 12 bases left in between. The CDR3 coding sequence is TGTGCCAGCAGCCAAATGAGGGGGTTAACTGAAGCTTTCCTT. Encoded protein: CASSQMRGLTEAFL.

This clonotype was detected ten times or more. The chain employs TRBV6-1 and TRBJ2-7; D might be TRBD1 (5 bases). The V end lost 8 bases, the J end lost 2 bases, and 16 bases lay between the germline ends. Germline V lookup: CDR1 MNHNS, CDR2 SASEGT. This CDR3 region has 14 residues. The chain's CDR3 is CASSRSGQTYEQYF. CDR3 coding DNA: TGTGCCAGCTCGCGGTCAGGACAAACCTACGAGCAGTACTTC.

This clonotype has a handful of counts. This chain connects TRBV25-1 to TRBJ2-6; TRBD1 matches 7 bases. Germline CDR1 MGHDK, CDR2 SYGVNS. V trimming: 6 bases; J trimming: 0 bases; junction bases outside the gene matches: 5. The CDR3 is made up of 16 amino acids. CDR3 sequence reads: CASSADRPSGANVLTF. The CDR3 nucleotides are TGTGCCAGCAGCGCGGACAGGCCCTCTGGGGCCAACGTCCTGACTTTC.

The chain is built from TRBV10-3 and TRBJ1-4, with 7 nucleotides matching TRBD1. The V and J ends lost 4 bases and 8 bases, in that order; junction bases with no gene match: 7. Germline V gene lookup returns CDR1 ENHRY and CDR2 SYGVKD. The CDR3 has 14 residues. CDR3 in DNA: TGTGCCATCAGTGGGAGCAGGGGGGAAGAAAAACTGTTTTTT. This translates into CAISGSRGEEKLFF.

The chain links TRBV20-1 to TRBJ1-3, with 8 bases matching TRBD1. Germline lookup yields CDR1 DFQATT and CDR2 SNEGSKA (reference sequence). The CDR3 loop spans 13 amino acids. The CDR3 coding sequence is TGCGGAGTAGGACAGGGCTCTGGAAACACCATATATTTT. Protein: CGVGQGSGNTIYF.

This clonotype has ten or more counts. This chain links TRBV7-6 with TRBJ2-7; 10 bases map to TRBD2. The CDR3 sequence is 14 residues long. The trim removed 8 bases at V and 5 bases at J, leaving 9 bases unmatched. The germline CDR1 and CDR2 sequences are SGHVS and FNYEAQ. CDR3 in DNA: TGTGCCAGCGGGTTTAGCGGGGGGTTCAACGAGCAGTACTTC. This encodes CASGFSGGFNEQYF. Together with reference TRBV7-6 and TRBJ2-7, the CDR3 gives the full variable domain: GAGVSQSPRYKVTKRGQDVALRCDPISGHVSLYWYRQALGQGPEFLTYFNYEAQQDKSGLPNDRFSAERPEGSISTLTIQRTEQRDSAMYRCASGFSGGFNEQYFGPGTRLTVT.

This clonotype occurred many times. V usage is TRBV3-1 and J usage is TRBJ2-5; D ambiguous. In germline, CDR1 is LGHDT, CDR2 YNNKEL (reference sequence). CDR3 length: 14 amino acids. The V gene lost 6 bases and the J gene lost 1 base, with 12 bases spanning the gap. The CDR3 DNA reads as TGTGCCAGCAGGCCGGTGGGAATCCAAGAGACCCAGTACTTC. It translates to CASRPVGIQETQYF.

The V and J genes are TRBV4-2 and TRBJ2-3; 8 bases align to TRBD2. With 2 bases clipped from V and 1 base from J, the junction kept 11 bases outside the gene matches. The CDR3 is made up of 18 amino acids. Germline CDR1 reads LGHNA; CDR2 reads YNFKEQ. In DNA, the CDR3 is TGTGCCAGCAGCCAATGGCCGCGAGCGGGGGATGGCACAGATACGCAGTATTTT. As protein: CASSQWPRAGDGTDTQYF.

This clonotype was recorded many times. This chain links TRBV3-1 with TRBJ2-4; TRBD2 aligns across 8 bases. Germline values: CDR1 LGHDT, CDR2 YNNKEL (reference sequence). This CDR3 is built from 13 residues. J gave up 5 bases and V 6 bases, and 3 bases lay outside the gene matches. This CDR3 reads CASRRGVENIQYF. In DNA form, the CDR3 reads TGTGCCAGCAGGCGGGGGGTCGAAAACATTCAGTACTTC.

This clonotype was seen ten or more times. The chain recombines TRBV7-9 with TRBJ2-5; D is possibly TRBD2 (5 bases). This CDR3 comprises 15 residues. V lost 0 bases and J 1 base, leaving 9 bases between the germline ends. From germline, CDR1 is SEHNR and CDR2 FQNEAQ (reference sequence). The CDR3 DNA reads TGTGCCAGCAGCTTAGCTGCGGACTTCCAAGAGACCCAGTACTTC. This gives the protein CASSLAADFQETQYF.

This clonotype was observed many times. The CDR3 loop reads CASSTGPSGGTTDTQYF. The CDR3 nucleotides read TGTGCCAGCAGTACAGGACCTAGCGGGGGGACCACAGATACGCAGTATTTT. This rearrangement joins TRBV7-4 to TRBJ2-3, with 11 bases identical to TRBD2. CDR3 size: 17 residues. Germline-derived CDR1 and CDR2 are SGHVT and SQSDAQ. Trimming removed 6 bases from V and 2 bases from J; junction bases left unmatched: 10. The variable domain in full, completed from reference TRBV7-4 and TRBJ2-3, reads GAGVSQSPRYKVAKRGRDVALRCDSISGHVTLYWYRQTLGQGSEVLTYSQSDAQRDKSGRPSGRFSAERPERSVSTLKIQRTEQGDSAVYLCASSTGPSGGTTDTQYFGPGTRLTVL.

Ten or more counts support this clonotype. This sequence joins TRBV12-3 or TRBV12-4 and TRBJ2-1; 10 nucleotides agree with TRBD2. CDR3 size: 16 residues. Trimming cost V 5 bases and J 0 bases; bases outside gene matches: 4. CDR3 bases: TGTGCCAGCAGTCCACAGCGGGGGGGCTCCTACAATGAGCAGTTCTTC. This gives the protein CASSPQRGGSYNEQFF.

This chain links TRBV27 with TRBJ1-3; TRBD1 matches at 8 bases. Germline V gene lookup returns CDR1 MNHEY and CDR2 SMNVEV (reference sequence). Trimming removed 6 bases from V and 2 bases from J; junction bases left unmatched: 3. The CDR3 has 14 amino acids. The CDR3 spells CASRRQGPGNTIYF. In nucleotides, the CDR3 is TGTGCCAGCAGAAGACAGGGGCCTGGAAACACCATATATTTT.

The rearrangement uses TRBV6-1 and TRBJ2-5, with TRBD2 as a possible D gene (6 bases). From germline, CDR1 is MNHNS and CDR2 SASEGT. Trimming removed 3 bases from V and 4 bases from J, with 24 bases in between. There are 18 residues in the CDR3. Here the CDR3 reads CASSDRDPPVGGRETQYF. CDR3 DNA sequence: TGTGCCAGCAGTGACCGGGACCCGCCAGTGGGGGGAAGAGAGACCCAGTACTTC.

Of note for this clonotype: At one boundary the junction diverges from the germline segment, which might be a read error. The chain combines TRBV10-3 with TRBJ2-5; the D is unclear. Germline V gives CDR1 ENHRY, CDR2 SYGVKD. The CDR3 contains 14 residues. CDR3 residues: CAISGSGSQGTQYF. As DNA, the CDR3 is TGTGCCATCAGTGGATCAGGCAGTCAAGGGACCCAGTACTTC.

This clonotype was detected many times. The chain has TRBV6-6 and TRBJ1-2, with a weak D call TRBD1 (5 bases). Trimming took off 4 bases at V and 5 bases at J, with 14 bases between the two ends. The CDR3 consists of 14 residues. From germline, CDR1 is MNHNY and CDR2 SVGAGI (reference sequence). For the CDR3, the DNA is TGTGCCAGCAGTTCGTTGGGGCGCGGTTATGGCTACACCTTC. As protein: CASSSLGRGYGYTF.

This clonotype was picked up one time. Sequence at one end of the junction differs from germline and may be a read error. This chain links TRBV5-6 with TRBJ2-1, with D unresolved. This CDR3 spans 16 amino acids. CDR1 and CDR2 (germline): SGHDT, YYEEEE. CDR3 in DNA: TGCGCCAGCAGCCAAATGTGGAAGAGCTCCTACAATGAGCAGTTCTTC. Its translation is CASSQMWKSSYNEQFF.

This chain uses TRBV16 with TRBJ1-5, with TRBD1 matching 8 bases. The V gene end was trimmed by 2 bases and the J gene end by 5 bases; junction bases not matched to a gene: 2. The CDR3 consists of 14 residues. The germline V gene encodes CDR1 KGHSY and CDR2 FQNENV. For the CDR3, the DNA is TGTGCCAGCAGCCAACGGACAGGGTATCAGCCCCAGCATTTT. Encoded protein: CASSQRTGYQPQHF.

The V gene is TRBV6-1, the J gene TRBJ1-1; 8 nucleotides align to TRBD1. V was pared by 5 bases and J by 11 bases, with 10 bases of the junction left unmatched. Germline V gene lookup returns CDR1 MNHNS and CDR2 SASEGT. The CDR3 length is 13 residues. For the CDR3, the DNA is TGTGCCAGCAGTATAAACAGGGGGTCTGTTGCTTTCTTT. It translates to CASSINRGSVAFF.

This clonotype has at least ten counts. J is TRBJ2-1 and V is TRBV12-3 or TRBV12-4, with 10 bases matching TRBD1. Unmatched junction bases numbered 4, after V lost 4 bases and J lost 4 bases. The CDR3 has 15 amino acids. CDR3 residues: CASSSGTGEYNEQFF. CDR3 nucleotide sequence: TGTGCCAGCAGTTCCGGGACAGGGGAATACAATGAGCAGTTCTTC.

This clonotype was seen a handful of times. The J gene is TRBJ2-1, the V gene TRBV9, with unresolved D. CDR1 SGDLS and CDR2 YYNGEE come from the germline V gene. This CDR3 has 13 residues. V was pared by 3 bases and J by 7 bases, with 11 bases between. The DNA for the CDR3 is TGTGCCAGCAGCGCTCTGACTCATAATGAGCAGTTCTTC. Translation: CASSALTHNEQFF.